This paragraph covers one T cell receptor (beta chain) sequence. The antigen is undetermined. RNA transcripts yielded amplified TCR beta CDR3 regions. Researchers ran a first-round RT-PCR on the TCR CDR3 using the HTBI primer set. TCRdb itself ran the multiplex PCR reads through MiXCR, one entry per CDR3 protein. The data show some 620,000 distinct CDR3 sequences, 15% to 20% seen once. This entry belongs to a study of T cells in Graves' hyperthyroidism and ophthalmopathy. Study-wide findings and caveats: Also found in blood were most expanded thyroid clonotypes above 0.001.

The clonotype originates from a woman in her 30s with Graves' hyperthyroidism. Sequenced: blood.

The CDR3 reads CASSQEGTDYNSPLHF. DNA of the CDR3: TGTGCCAGCAGCCAAGAAGGGACAGACTATAATTCACCCCTCCACTTT. The chain carries TRBV3-1 and TRBJ1-6, with 7 bases aligning to TRBD1. This CDR3 is 16 amino acids long. Germline CDR1 LGHDT, CDR2 YNNKEL (reference sequence). V lost 0 bases to trimming and J lost 3 bases; unmatched junction nucleotides: 2.